Listed below are T cell receptor beta chains from one sample, sequenced in a study of B cell selection in AIRE deficiency. Libraries were prepared by immunoSEQ multiplex PCR; TCRdb keeps only in-frame clonotypes and omits some of them. The repertoire holds 5,000 or so clones, with more than 70% as singletons. The specimen sequenced was Tregs sorted from PBMCs. These receptors originate from a human donor with AIRE deficiency. Both conserved end residues are part of each CDR3. A D gene is named only where the DNA matches it firmly. Clone size, where shown, is once, few, many, or a class for clones that have expanded.

v_gene,j_gene,d_gene,abundance,len,CDR3nt,CDR3aa
TRBV5-4,TRBJ2-1,.,.,16,TGTGCCAGCAGCTTGGCTCCCGGCGCCCGGGTCAATGAGCAGTTCTTC,CASSLAPGARVNEQFF
TRBV18,TRBJ2-5,.,.,15,TGTGCCAGCTCCCGAGGACTACCCGGCCAAGAGACCCAGTACTTC,CASSRGLPGQETQYF
TRBV28,TRBJ2-7,TRBD1,.,15,TGTGCCAGCAGCTCCCACGTAGGGGGCCGGGGCGAGCAGTACTTC,CASSSHVGGRGEQYF
TRBV20-1,TRBJ1-2,TRBD1,once,10,TGCAGTACCAGGGGGGTTGGCTACACCTTC,CSTRGVGYTF
TRBV2,TRBJ1-4,.,.,15,TGTGCCAGCAGTGAAGGGGGGGCAACTAATGAAAAACTGTTTTTT,CASSEGGATNEKLFF
TRBV5-4,TRBJ1-6,.,.,18,TGTGCCAGCAGCCAAGATGAGGCAGGGGTGATATATAATTCACCCCTCCACTTT,CASSQDEAGVIYNSPLHF
TRBV5-1,TRBJ2-7,.,.,13,TGCGCCAGCAGCTGGGACTGGGCCTACGAGCAGTACTTC,CASSWDWAYEQYF
TRBV4-3,TRBJ2-1,TRBD1,.,14,TGCGCCAGCAGCCAAGGCAGGGGGTACAATGAGCAGTTCTTC,CASSQGRGYNEQFF
TRBV21-1,TRBJ2-7,.,.,15,.,CASSTRWGIGNEQYF
TRBV19,TRBJ2-1,TRBD2,.,15,TGTGCCAGTAGTATAGGGACTAGCGGTCGAGGTGAGCAGTTCTTC,CASSIGTSGRGEQFF
TRBV7-9,TRBJ1-3,.,.,13,TGTGCCAGCAGCTTGGTGACTGGAAACACCATATATTTT,CASSLVTGNTIYF
TRBV12-5,TRBJ2-5,TRBD2,.,15,TGTGCTAGTGGTTTGGTACGGGGAGGGAGGGAGACCCAGTACTTC,CASGLVRGGRETQYF
TRBV27,TRBJ2-7,.,few,13,TGTGCCAGCAGTTCGGCCGGGACCTACGAGCAGTACTTC,CASSSAGTYEQYF
TRBV27,TRBJ2-2,.,.,15,TGTGCCAGCTTGAACAGGTTGGGTTGGAACGGGGAGCTGTTTTTT,CASLNRLGWNGELFF
TRBV2,TRBJ2-5,TRBD1,.,14,TGTGCCAGCAGGATGGGACAGGGAGGAGAGACCCAGTACTTC,CASRMGQGGETQYF
TRBV7-8,TRBJ2-5,.,.,14,TGTGCCAGCAACGAACAGGGAGCCGGTGGTGTCCAGTACTTC,CASNEQGAGGVQYF
TRBV7-7,TRBJ1-1,.,.,15,TGTGCTAGCAGCTTAGCGGGGAGGGGGGACACTGAAGCTTTCTTT,CASSLAGRGDTEAFF
TRBV7-3,TRBJ1-6,.,once,14,TGTGCCAGCAGCTTATTGGGATATAATTCACCCCTCCACTTT,CASSLLGYNSPLHF
TRBV10-3,TRBJ1-2,.,.,16,TGTGCCATCAGTGAGTCGATCGGGGGGCCTGGCTATGGCTACACCTTC,CAISESIGGPGYGYTF
TRBV6-6,TRBJ2-7,TRBD1,.,13,TGTGCCAGCAGAGGACAGGGGAAGGGCGAGCAGTACTTC,CASRGQGKGEQYF
TRBV4-1,TRBJ2-5,.,.,15,TGCGCCAGCAGCCATCCGGCAGGGTACCAAGAGACCCAGTACTTC,CASSHPAGYQETQYF
TRBV4-1,TRBJ2-7,.,.,15,TGCGCCAGCAGCCAAGCCCAGACAGGCTCCTACGAGCAGTACTTC,CASSQAQTGSYEQYF
TRBV7-2,TRBJ2-7,.,.,14,TGTGCCAGCAGCCCCCATGGGGGGTTCTACGAGCAGTACTTC,CASSPHGGFYEQYF
TRBV7-2,TRBJ2-7,TRBD1,.,15,TGTGCCAGCAGCTTAGTAGGGACAGGAACCTACGAGCAGTACTTC,CASSLVGTGTYEQYF
TRBV7-9,TRBJ1-1,.,.,14,TGTGCCAGCAGCTTTGGAGGGCTTGGCACTGAAGCTTTCTTT,CASSFGGLGTEAFF
TRBV19,TRBJ2-1,TRBD1,.,17,TGTGCCAGTAGTACGGCCAGCAGGGGGCTATTTTGGAATGAGCAGTTCTTC,CASSTASRGLFWNEQFF
TRBV11-2,TRBJ2-1,.,.,14,TGTGCCAGCAGCTTAGATTTTGGGGGAGCTGAGCAGTTCTTC,CASSLDFGGAEQFF
TRBV5-1,TRBJ2-5,.,.,14,TGCGCCAGCAGCTTCGTTGGGGTAGAAGAGACCCAGTACTTC,CASSFVGVEETQYF
TRBV4-2,TRBJ2-3,.,once,14,TGTGCCAGCAGCCCTAACGCAGGGTGGGATACGCAGTATTTT,CASSPNAGWDTQYF
TRBV7-6,TRBJ2-3,.,.,14,TGTGCCAGCAGCTCCAGGACTGAGACAGATACGCAGTATTTT,CASSSRTETDTQYF
TRBV11-2,TRBJ1-5,TRBD1,once,14,TGTGCCAGCAGCCCCGGGACAGGGTATCAGCCCCAGCATTTT,CASSPGTGYQPQHF
TRBV19,TRBJ2-2,.,.,19,TGTGCCAGTAGTATGGTCAGCCTTCTCCGGGACTCCGGGCACCGGGGAGCTGTTTTT,CASSMVSLLRDSGHRGAVF
TRBV19,TRBJ2-1,.,.,13,TGTGCCAGTAGTCCCAGGGGGGGTAATGAGCAGTTCTTC,CASSPRGGNEQFF
TRBV30,TRBJ2-5,.,.,11,TGTGCCTGGACACTCAGCGAGACCCAGTACTTC,CAWTLSETQYF
TRBV21-1,TRBJ2-7,.,once,16,TGTGCCAGCAGCAAAGATAAGAGGACAGGATCCTACGAGCAGTACTTC,CASSKDKRTGSYEQYF
TRBV6-5,TRBJ2-3,.,.,16,TGTGCCAGCAGTTTAACGGACGCTTCTAGCACAGATACGCAGTATTTT,CASSLTDASSTDTQYF
TRBV11-2,TRBJ2-3,TRBD1,.,14,TGTGCCAGCGGTCGGGACAGGGACACAGATACGCAGTATTTT,CASGRDRDTDTQYF
TRBV5-4,TRBJ1-3,.,.,14,TGTGCCAGCAGCGCTGGTGGGGGTGGAAACACCATATATTTT,CASSAGGGGNTIYF
TRBV9,TRBJ2-5,.,.,15,TGTGCCAGCAGCCCCACCGGACGGTACCAAGAGACCCAGTACTTC,CASSPTGRYQETQYF
TRBV19,TRBJ1-1,.,.,13,TGTGCCAGTAGTCAGGGAAGTGGAACTGAAGCTTTCTTT,CASSQGSGTEAFF
TRBV5-6,TRBJ2-3,.,once,15,TGTGCCAGCAGGTCGTTACTTGAATTCACAGATACGCAGTATTTT,CASRSLLEFTDTQYF
TRBV19,TRBJ2-2,.,few,15,TGTGCCAGTAGTTACCCACGGCCTTACACCGGGGAGCTGTTTTTT,CASSYPRPYTGELFF
TRBV28,TRBJ1-2,TRBD1,once,13,TGTGCCAGCAGTTTTACAGGGGGCTATGGCTACACCTTC,CASSFTGGYGYTF
TRBV19,TRBJ2-2,.,.,16,TGTGCCAGTAGTATAGACCCGGAGCGTAGGACCGGGGAGCTGTTTTTT,CASSIDPERRTGELFF
TRBV5-1,TRBJ1-2,TRBD1,.,14,TGCGCCAGCTCCCCGGGGACAGGGGGATATGGCTACACCTTC,CASSPGTGGYGYTF
TRBV18,TRBJ2-5,.,.,15,TGTGCCAGCTCACCAAGGAGGCAGGTAGAAGAGACCCAGTACTTC,CASSPRRQVEETQYF
TRBV6-1,TRBJ2-7,.,.,11,TGTGCCAGCAGTTCCTATGGGGAGCAGTACTTC,CASSSYGEQYF
TRBV11-2,TRBJ2-7,TRBD2,.,16,TGTGCCAGCAGCCAATTGGTGCTAGCGGGAGCCCACGAGCAGTACTTC,CASSQLVLAGAHEQYF
TRBV4-2,TRBJ2-5,TRBD2,.,15,TGTGCCAGCAGCCAAGTGGCTAGCGGCCAAGAGACCCAGTACTTC,CASSQVASGQETQYF
TRBV7-9,TRBJ2-5,.,.,12,TGTGCCAGCAGCCCAGACCAAGAGACCCAGTACTTC,CASSPDQETQYF
TRBV11-2,TRBJ2-7,TRBD1,once,17,TGTGCCAGCAGCTTAGCCGTTCGAGACAGGGGTTCCTACGAGCAGTACTTC,CASSLAVRDRGSYEQYF
TRBV5-4,TRBJ2-5,TRBD1,.,13,TGTGCCAGCACCACAGGGGGCCAAGAGACCCAGTACTTC,CASTTGGQETQYF
TRBV6-5,TRBJ1-1,.,.,13,TGTGCCAGCAGTTACTCGGTGGTAGGAGGAGCTTTCTTT,CASSYSVVGGAFF
TRBV7-3,TRBJ1-1,TRBD1,.,16,TGTGCCAGCAGCCCAGGGGGACAGAGACTGAACACTGAAGCTTTCTTT,CASSPGGQRLNTEAFF